A selection of T cell receptor beta chains follows, all from one sample in a study of blood T cells in healthy people across ages. Using its own MiXCR run on the 5' RACE reads, TCRdb lists one record per CDR3 protein. The table includes over 1,500,000 distinct CDR3 sequences, about two fifths detected once. The sequencing sample was made of blood. These receptors were collected from a human donor in good health. CDR3s include the opening cysteine and the closing phenylalanine or tryptophan. The D gene is left open where the match is weak. The size field is filled for only some rows; it gives once, few, many or a size class.

J: TRBJ2-2; V: TRBV7-9; size: .; D: .; DNA: TGTGCCAGCAGCCCGCCCCGGAACACCGGGGAGCTGTTTTTT; CDR3: CASSPPRNTGELFF
J: TRBJ2-1; V: TRBV7-3; size: .; D: .; DNA: TGTGCCAGCAGCCCATCCGCGCATCCTTACAATGAGCAGTTCTTC; CDR3: CASSPSAHPYNEQFF
J: TRBJ1-4; V: TRBV7-2; size: .; D: .; DNA: TGTGCCAGCAGAGGGCGAGTGGAATATGAAAAACGGTTTTTT; CDR3: CASRGRVEYEKRFF
J: TRBJ1-3; V: TRBV10-3; size: few; D: .; DNA: TGTGCCATCAGTGAGTCGACAGCCACCCACTCTGGAAACACCATATATTTT; CDR3: CAISESTATHSGNTIYF
J: TRBJ1-2; V: TRBV29-1; size: .; D: .; DNA: TGCAGCGTTGAAGGTTATTCCGGAAGTAACTATGGCTACACCTTC; CDR3: CSVEGYSGSNYGYTF
J: TRBJ2-3; V: TRBV20-1; size: .; D: .; DNA: TGCAGTGCTACGGTTACAGATACGCAGTATTTT; CDR3: CSATVTDTQYF
J: TRBJ2-5; V: TRBV10-3; size: many; D: TRBD1; DNA: TGTGCCATCAGTGAGACGTGGACAGGGGGCCACCAAGAGACCCAGTACTTC; CDR3: CAISETWTGGHQETQYF
J: TRBJ2-7; V: TRBV15; size: .; D: .; DNA: TGTGCCACCAGCAGAGGCCGGGACGGGGTTCTGGTCGAGCAGTACTTC; CDR3: CATSRGRDGVLVEQYF
J: TRBJ1-4; V: TRBV7-9; size: .; D: .; DNA: TGTGCCAGCAGCCCCGGGGGGGGGTACGATGAAAAACTGTTTTTT; CDR3: CASSPGGGYDEKLFF
J: TRBJ1-5; V: TRBV28; size: .; D: .; DNA: TGTGCCAGCAGTTCCCTCGGGGACAATCAGCCCCAGCATTTT; CDR3: CASSSLGDNQPQHF
J: TRBJ2-1; V: TRBV6-2/TRBV6-3; size: .; D: TRBD1; DNA: TGTGCCAGCAGTTACCAACAGGGGATAGGCTACAGTGAGCAGTTCTTC; CDR3: CASSYQQGIGYSEQFF
J: TRBJ1-2; V: TRBV18; size: .; D: TRBD1; DNA: TGTGCCAGCTCACCGACAGGGCTAGACTATGGCTACACCTTC; CDR3: CASSPTGLDYGYTF
J: TRBJ2-3; V: TRBV20-1; size: .; D: .; DNA: TGCAGTGCCGTTAGTGGGACTAGCACAGATACGCAGTATTTT; CDR3: CSAVSGTSTDTQYF
J: TRBJ1-2; V: TRBV7-2; size: .; D: .; DNA: TGTGCCAGCAGCTTAAGTACGGCGGATAACTATGGCTACACCTTC; CDR3: CASSLSTADNYGYTF
J: TRBJ1-2; V: TRBV7-2; size: few; D: .; DNA: TGTGCCAGCAGCCCTATGGATGTCAGGGGTAGCTATGGCTACACCTTC; CDR3: CASSPMDVRGSYGYTF
J: TRBJ1-1; V: TRBV11-3; size: .; D: .; DNA: TGTGCCAGCAGCTTAGATGCGGGATCTGGCACTGAAGCTTTCTTT; CDR3: CASSLDAGSGTEAFF
J: TRBJ2-3; V: TRBV13; size: .; D: .; DNA: TGTGCCAGCAGCTTACGTAGTCGGGGAATCACAGATACGCAGTATTTT; CDR3: CASSLRSRGITDTQYF
J: TRBJ2-5; V: TRBV7-2; size: few; D: TRBD1; DNA: TGTGCCAGCAGTTTACTGACAGGGGAAGAGACCCAGTACTTC; CDR3: CASSLLTGEETQYF
J: TRBJ2-7; V: TRBV5-4; size: few; D: TRBD2; DNA: TGTGCCAGCAGCTTCGAGACTAGCGGGATCTACGAGCAGTACTTC; CDR3: CASSFETSGIYEQYF
J: TRBJ1-6; V: TRBV20-1; size: .; D: TRBD1; DNA: TGCAGTGCTAGAGATGACAGGGGGGATTCACCCCTCCACTTT; CDR3: CSARDDRGDSPLHF
J: TRBJ2-5; V: TRBV11-2; size: once; D: TRBD2; DNA: TGTGCCAGTGAAAGCGGGGTTAATCAAGAGACCCAGTACTTC; CDR3: CASESGVNQETQYF
J: TRBJ1-1; V: TRBV24-1; size: .; D: .; DNA: TGTGCCACCAGTGACCCCTTTGGTGAAGCTTTCTTT; CDR3: CATSDPFGEAFF
J: TRBJ1-6; V: TRBV9; size: .; D: .; DNA: TGTGCCAGCAGCGTAGAAACGGACAGAAATAATTCACCCCTCCACTTT; CDR3: CASSVETDRNNSPLHF
J: TRBJ1-2; V: TRBV29-1; size: .; D: TRBD1; DNA: TGCAGCGTTCCGACAGGGAGACCTAACTATGGCTACACCTTC; CDR3: CSVPTGRPNYGYTF
J: TRBJ1-5; V: TRBV4-3; size: .; D: .; DNA: TGCGCCAGCAGCCAAGATATCCAGGGCGATCAGCCCCAGCATTTT; CDR3: CASSQDIQGDQPQHF
J: TRBJ2-7; V: TRBV29-1; size: .; D: .; DNA: TGCAGCGTTGAAGGGTTCGGGGGCTACGAGCAGTACTTC; CDR3: CSVEGFGGYEQYF
J: TRBJ1-2; V: TRBV4-1; size: .; D: TRBD1; DNA: TGCGCCAGCAGCAAAACAGGGGGCAACTATGGCTACACCTTC; CDR3: CASSKTGGNYGYTF